These 24 T cell receptor beta chains originate from one sample sequenced in a study of T-cell reconstitution after alpha-beta-depleted transplantation in children. Researchers prepared the TCRbeta library using unique molecular identifiers, the study reports. Via MiXCR, TCRdb re-called the PCR reads, giving one row per CDR3 protein. Among approximately 630,000 distinct CDR3 sequences listed, roughly 14% were seen once. Specimen: PBMCs, collected before TCRalphabeta/CD19-depleted stem cell transplant. The receptor source for this set is a girl aged 2 to 9 with congenital amegakaryocytic thrombocytopenia, due to receive a stem cell transplant.

This clonotype was found a few times. The rearrangement uses TRBV7-8 and TRBJ2-7, with D unclear. Trimming stripped 2 bases from V and 7 bases from J, with 15 bases between. Germline assignment: CDR1 SGHVS and CDR2 FQNEAQ. The CDR3 runs 14 residues. DNA for the CDR3: TGTGCCAGCAGCTTATCTTTAAGGGTCCAGGAGCAGTACTTC. Its translation: CASSLSLRVQEQYF.

This clonotype was detected many times. The genes are TRBV12-3 or TRBV12-4 and TRBJ2-3, with 8 bases aligning to TRBD2. Losses at the gene ends were 6 bases for V and 2 bases for J; bases not matched to a gene: 16. The CDR3 consists of 18 residues. The CDR3 loop reads CASRPGAGASLFTDTQYF. For the CDR3, the DNA is TGTGCCAGCAGGCCGGGAGCGGGAGCCAGTCTGTTCACAGATACGCAGTATTTT.

The table lists this clonotype with a few counts. The chain is built from TRBV20-1 and TRBJ1-1, with D possibly matching TRBD1 (5 bases). The CDR3 loop spans 10 amino acids. Germline values: CDR1 DFQATT, CDR2 SNEGSKA (reference sequence). V was clipped by 7 bases and J by 8 bases, with 11 bases between them. Here the CDR3 DNA reads TGCAGTGTCGGGACCTCAGAAGCTTTCTTT. Residues: CSVGTSEAFF.

This clonotype was seen a few times. This sequence joins TRBV7-9 and TRBJ2-7; 8 nucleotides align to TRBD1. Germline CDR1 SEHNR, CDR2 FQNEAQ (reference sequence). This CDR3 has 14 amino acids. V lost 1 base, J lost 6 bases, and 5 bases stayed unmatched. CDR3: CASSLGTGLSEQYF. CDR3 in DNA: TGTGCCAGCAGCTTAGGGACAGGGTTAAGCGAGCAGTACTTC.

The chain carries TRBV7-9 and TRBJ2-1; D is perhaps TRBD1 or TRBD2 (5 bases each). This CDR3 is 16 amino acids long. CDR1 and CDR2 from the germline V gene are SEHNR and FQNEAQ (reference sequence). V dropped 4 bases and J dropped 0 bases, with 13 bases sitting between them. The CDR3 sequence: CASSYPKGSSYNEQFF. Here the CDR3 DNA reads TGTGCCAGCAGCTACCCGAAGGGGAGCTCCTACAATGAGCAGTTCTTC.

This clonotype was observed at least ten times. The J gene is TRBJ2-7, the V gene TRBV20-1; D could derive from TRBD1 or TRBD2 (5 bases each). Per germline, CDR1 DFQATT and CDR2 SNEGSKA (reference sequence). The ends were cut back, 4 bases at V and 0 bases at J, with 19 bases in the middle. There are 16 residues in the CDR3. CDR3 loop: CSANRRGETSSYEQYF. The CDR3 region has the DNA TGCAGTGCTAATCGCCGGGGCGAAACTAGCTCCTACGAGCAGTACTTC.

This clonotype was observed many times. The chain is built from TRBV29-1 and TRBJ2-5; D ambiguous. Trimming left V 0 bases short and J 0 bases short, with 11 bases between. The CDR3 covers 15 residues. From germline, CDR1 is SQVTM and CDR2 ANQGSEA. The CDR3 is CSVEDRVWYQETQYF. In nucleotides, the CDR3 is TGCAGCGTTGAAGATCGAGTTTGGTACCAAGAGACCCAGTACTTC.

This clonotype appeared many times. V gene TRBV3-1 combines with J gene TRBJ2-2, with D perhaps matching TRBD1 (6 bases). CDR1 LGHDT and CDR2 YNNKEL come from the germline V gene (reference sequence). V lost 0 bases and J lost 5, with 10 bases in between. The CDR3 spans 15 residues. This chain's CDR3 is CASSQELGQTGELFF. For the CDR3, the DNA is TGTGCCAGCAGCCAAGAATTGGGACAAACCGGGGAGCTGTTTTTT.

The chain employs TRBV5-4 and TRBJ2-1, with D perhaps matching TRBD1 (5 bases). Germline-derived CDR1 and CDR2 are SGHNT and YYREEE (reference sequence). Trimming removed 1 base at V and 2 bases at J, with 22 bases between. The CDR3 extends over 19 amino acids. The CDR3 loop is CASSLRQGRFITTYNEQFF. The CDR3 DNA is TGTGCCAGCAGCTTGCGTCAGGGCCGATTTATTACCACCTACAATGAGCAGTTCTTC.

This chain links TRBV4-1 with TRBJ2-2, with 7 bases lining up with TRBD2. The CDR3 has 18 amino acids. V trimming: 5 bases; J trimming: 7 bases; junction bases outside the gene matches: 19. Looked up from germline, CDR1 is MGHRA and CDR2 is YSYEKL. The CDR3 bases are TGCGCCAGCAGCTTCCCCCGGGGAGCGGGACGTCGTGACGGGGAGCTGTTTTTT. It yields the protein CASSFPRGAGRRDGELFF.

This clonotype appeared many times. The gene calls are TRBV20-1 and TRBJ2-1; 7 nucleotides agree with TRBD2. CDR1 is DFQATT, CDR2 SNEGSKA, per germline (reference sequence). The CDR3 is made up of 14 amino acids. With V trimmed by 2 bases and J by 5 bases, 6 bases remained unmatched. The CDR3 reads CSARKRGRNNEQFF. As DNA, the CDR3 is TGCAGTGCTAGAAAGCGCGGGAGAAACAATGAGCAGTTCTTC.

This clonotype was seen ten or more times. The chain couples TRBV29-1 to TRBJ1-1; D uncertain. The length of the CDR3 is 12 residues. The germline CDR1 and CDR2 sequences are SQVTM and ANQGSEA. The V end lost 4 bases, the J end lost 3 bases, and 9 bases lay between the germline ends. The CDR3: CSVVSAHTEAFF. The DNA of the CDR3 is TGCAGCGTTGTCTCGGCCCACACTGAAGCTTTCTTT.

In this sample, this clonotype turned up a few times. The chain carries TRBV12-3 or TRBV12-4 and TRBJ2-7; 7 bases are shared with TRBD1. The CDR3 loop spans 14 amino acids. The V segment lost 5 bases and the J segment 2 bases; nucleotides outside the gene matches: 6. The CDR3 is CASSPAGGPYEQYF. CDR3 bases: TGTGCCAGCAGTCCGGCAGGGGGACCCTACGAGCAGTACTTC.

Ten or more counts support this clonotype. The chain uses TRBV12-3 or TRBV12-4 and TRBJ2-1; TRBD2 agrees at 7 bases. Losses at the gene ends were 1 base for V and 8 bases for J; bases not matched to a gene: 5. The length of the CDR3 is 14 residues. The CDR3 coding sequence is TGTGCCAGCAGTTTAGAAGCGGGAAAAGATGAGCAGTTCTTC. Amino acid sequence: CASSLEAGKDEQFF.

The CDR3 spells CASSLPAGVGANVLTF. Written as DNA, the CDR3 is TGTGCCAGCAGCTTACCAGCGGGAGTTGGGGCCAACGTCCTGACTTTC. The chain employs TRBV7-9 and TRBJ2-6; 8 bases align to TRBD2. The CDR3 consists of 16 residues. The V and J ends lost 2 bases and 3 bases, in that order; junction bases with no gene match: 3. Germline CDR1 SEHNR, CDR2 FQNEAQ (reference sequence).

This clonotype has just a few counts. The genes are TRBV11-2 and TRBJ2-2, with D maybe TRBD2 (5 bases). This CDR3 is 13 amino acids long. V lost 4 bases, J lost 5 bases, and 8 bases lay in between. Germline-derived CDR1 and CDR2 are SGHAT and FQNNGV. The CDR3 sequence is CASSYEGTGELFF. Written as DNA, the CDR3 is TGTGCCAGCAGCTACGAGGGAACCGGGGAGCTGTTTTTT.

The table lists this clonotype with a few counts. The gene calls are TRBV28 and TRBJ2-7; 7 bases are shared with TRBD1. CDR1 MDHEN and CDR2 SYDVKM come from the germline V gene. There are 17 residues in the CDR3. The ends lost 3 bases at V and 3 bases at J; junction bases unmatched: 14. CDR3 bases: TGTGCCAGCAGTTTCCCTTGGACAGGTTCCTGGGACTACGAGCAGTACTTC. Residues: CASSFPWTGSWDYEQYF.

This clonotype was seen many times. The gene calls are TRBV20-1 and TRBJ2-1, with D possibly TRBD2 on 6 matching bases. From germline, CDR1 is DFQATT and CDR2 SNEGSKA (reference sequence). The CDR3 runs 13 residues. V was shortened by 3 bases and J by 9 bases, with 15 bases between the two germline ends. CDR3 DNA sequence: TGCAGTGCTAGGGGACTCCTTTCGCCTGAGCAGTTCTTC. It translates to CSARGLLSPEQFF.

This clonotype showed up just a few times. This rearrangement joins TRBV3-1 to TRBJ2-7; TRBD2 aligns across 8 bases. The germline CDR1 and CDR2 sequences are LGHDT and YNNKEL (reference sequence). The ends lost 3 bases at V and 6 bases at J; junction bases unmatched: 13. This CDR3 comprises 16 residues. The CDR3 loop reads CASSHNPGTSLIEQYF. The CDR3 region has the DNA TGTGCCAGCAGCCACAACCCCGGGACTAGTTTAATCGAGCAGTACTTC.

This clonotype came up many times. The chain joins TRBV5-1 to TRBJ1-1; perhaps TRBD1 as D (5 bases). Between the trimmed V and J ends, which lost 4 bases and 1 base, there was a span of 8 bases. The CDR3 has 13 residues. Germline values: CDR1 SGHRS, CDR2 YFSETQ. In DNA form, the CDR3 reads TGCGCCAGCAGCCCCGGACAGAACACTGAAGCTTTCTTT. Translating gives CASSPGQNTEAFF. The full variable domain, rest sourced from reference TRBV5-1 and TRBJ1-1, is KAGVTQTPRYLIKTRGQQVTLSCSPISGHRSVSWYQQTPGQGLQFLFEYFSETQRNKGNFPGRFSGRQFSNSRSEMNVSTLELGDSALYLCASSPGQNTEAFFGQGTRLTVV.

In this sample, this clonotype turned up a few times. The chain is built from TRBV29-1 and TRBJ2-1; a possible D gene is TRBD1 (5 bases). Germline loops: CDR1 SQVTM, CDR2 ANQGSEA. The CDR3 loop spans 14 amino acids. The V end lost 8 bases, the J end lost 1 base, and 15 bases lay between the germline ends. The CDR3, as DNA: TGCAGCACTGGCGATACAGGTTCCTACAATGAGCAGTTCTTC. As protein: CSTGDTGSYNEQFF.

This clonotype showed up just a few times. The chain employs TRBV20-1 and TRBJ2-3; the D call may be TRBD1 or TRBD2 (5 bases each). The V gene's germline CDR1 is DFQATT and CDR2 SNEGSKA (reference sequence). This CDR3 has 15 amino acids. V was clipped by 4 bases and J by 1 base, with 15 bases between them. The CDR3, as DNA: TGCAGTGCTAAACTAGGGGCCTGGGGCACAGATACGCAGTATTTT. Its protein product is CSAKLGAWGTDTQYF.

CDR3 DNA sequence: TGCGCCAGCAGCTTCCGCCAATCAAACTGGGCTGGGGCCAACGTCCTGACTTTC. This codes for CASSFRQSNWAGANVLTF. The gene calls are TRBV5-1 and TRBJ2-6; D gene uncertain. The CDR3 has 18 residues. With 2 bases removed from V and 2 bases from J, the gap between germline ends came to 17 bases. Per germline, CDR1 SGHRS and CDR2 YFSETQ.

V is TRBV29-1 and J is TRBJ2-7, with TRBD1 matching 7 bases. V lost 4 bases and J lost 3; bases outside the gene matches: 6. The germline CDR1 and CDR2 sequences are SQVTM and ANQGSEA. The CDR3 runs 13 residues. In DNA form, the CDR3 reads TGCAGCGTTGTAGCAGGGGGTGGCTACGAGCAGTACTTC. As protein: CSVVAGGGYEQYF.